A single sample is the source of the 15 T cell receptor beta chains below, sequenced in a study of regulatory T cells in long-lasting Graves disease (dated by TCRdb to the early 2020s). The library relied on multiplex PCR. TCRdb lists the instrument as Illumina HiSeq 4000. iRepertoire HTBI primers and Arm-PCR amplification of CDR3 regions were used to construct TCR beta libraries. Using fastp trimming at Q25 and MiXCR clonotype assembly, TCRdb reanalyzed the public sequencing data and kept in-frame beta chains. One record per CDR3 amino acid sequence lists the most common genes and DNA. The sample contains about 210,000 distinct CDR3 sequences, approximately 19% of them found a single time. The ten biggest clones cover 10% to 15% of the sample. The sample's time point label is to be understood as: newly diagnosed GD, antithyroid drugs for less than 3 months. For both TCR sequencing and RNA sequencing, RNA was extracted from PBMCs using TRIzol.

The data also belong to a second study, concerning T cells in Graves' hyperthyroidism and ophthalmopathy.

Material: peripheral blood mononuclear cells (PBMCs), obtained at new diagnosis, from a patient treated with antithyroid drugs. These receptors came from a woman in her twenties or thirties with Graves disease. Donor details come from another sample of the same person, matched by shared clones.

V usage is TRBV19 and J usage is TRBJ1-2, with D perhaps matching TRBD1 (5 bases). The CDR3 has 14 amino acids. Per the germline V gene, CDR1 is LNHDA and CDR2 is SQIVND (reference sequence). V was pared by 5 bases and J by 0 bases, with 10 bases between. CDR3 in DNA: TGTGCCAGTAGTGGGGCAGGTGCTAACTATGGCTACACCTTC. Translating it yields CASSGAGANYGYTF.

The V call is TRBV14, the J call TRBJ1-2, with a possible D match to TRBD1 (6 bases). The CDR3 sequence is 17 residues long. CDR1 and CDR2 (germline): SGHDN, FVKESK. V was cut by 4 bases and J by 4 bases, with 22 bases left in between. In DNA, the CDR3 is TGTGCCAGCAGCCCGTCGGGGGCGAGCGGCCTTATCTATGGCTACACCTTC. This sequence encodes CASSPSGASGLIYGYTF.

This clonotype was observed many times. A junction boundary mismatches the germline segment, possibly from a read error. This chain connects TRBV30 to TRBJ1-2, with TRBD1 matching 7 bases. Germline CDR1 is GTSNPN and CDR2 is SVGIG (reference sequence). CDR3 length: 12 residues. CDR3 sequence: CAWGEQGPRAFF. As DNA, the CDR3 is TGTGCCTGGGGCGAACAGGGGCCCAGGGCCTTCTTC.

This clonotype was detected many times. The chain combines TRBV27 with TRBJ2-1, with D perhaps TRBD2 (6 bases). The CDR3 is made up of 17 amino acids. The germline V gene encodes CDR1 MNHEY and CDR2 SMNVEV (reference sequence). The germline V and J ends were trimmed by 7 bases and 5 bases, with 24 bases remaining between them. CDR3 residues: CASKNLKENGGNNEQFF. CDR3 DNA: TGTGCCAGCAAAAATCTGAAGGAAAATGGCGGGAACAATGAGCAGTTCTTC.

The table lists this clonotype with a few counts. V is TRBV20-1 and J is TRBJ1-1, with TRBD1 matching over 9 bases. Germline lookup yields CDR1 DFQATT and CDR2 SNEGSKA (reference sequence). The V gene end was trimmed by 2 bases and the J gene end by 4 bases; junction bases not matched to a gene: 5. The CDR3 sequence is 14 residues long. DNA of the CDR3: TGCAGTGCTAGACATCCGGGACAGGGCACTGAAGCTTTCTTT. Translating it yields CSARHPGQGTEAFF.

V usage is TRBV7-2 and J usage is TRBJ1-1; no clear D. V lost 1 base to trimming and J lost 4 bases, with 16 bases between them. CDR1 is SGHTA, CDR2 FQGNSA, per germline. This CDR3 has 16 amino acids. The CDR3 reads CASSLDRASRTTEAFF. The DNA of the CDR3 is TGTGCCAGCAGCTTAGATCGGGCTTCACGAACCACTGAAGCTTTCTTT.

This clonotype has a count of ten or more. This chain joins TRBV6-1 and TRBJ2-3, with a weak D call TRBD2 (6 bases). CDR1 and CDR2 (germline): MNHNS, SASEGT. The CDR3 spans 13 residues. V was shortened by 8 bases and J by 2 bases, with 11 bases between the two germline ends. CDR3 region: CASAGSFTDTQYF. The CDR3 DNA reads TGTGCCAGCGCCGGGAGTTTCACAGATACGCAGTATTTT.

This clonotype was counted ten times or more. This rearrangement joins TRBV9 to TRBJ2-7; either TRBD1 or TRBD2 may fit D (5 bases each). The germline CDR1 and CDR2 sequences are SGDLS and YYNGEE. The CDR3 loop spans 12 amino acids. With 3 bases removed from V and 7 bases from J, the gap between germline ends came to 11 bases. CDR3: CASSDGTVEQYF. CDR3 nucleotides: TGTGCCAGCAGCGATGGGACCGTGGAGCAGTACTTC.

This clonotype was counted at least ten times. The CDR3 DNA reads as TGTGCCAGCAGTTCGGTCGCGGATACGCAGTATTTT. It specifies CASSSVADTQYF. The chain has TRBV12-3 or TRBV12-4 and TRBJ2-3; D remains ambiguous. The germline V and J ends were trimmed by 4 bases and 6 bases, with 8 bases remaining between them. There are 12 residues in the CDR3.

This clonotype appeared many times. This chain connects TRBV3-1 to TRBJ1-2, with D perhaps matching TRBD1 (6 bases). Germline V lookup: CDR1 LGHDT, CDR2 YNNKEL (reference sequence). This CDR3 comprises 14 residues. Trimming removed 1 base from V and 4 bases from J, with 10 bases in between. In DNA form, the CDR3 reads TGTGCCAGCAGCCAAGGGCAGGGGATCTATGGCTACACCTTC. Residues: CASSQGQGIYGYTF.

In regard to this clonotype: A read error may be the cause here, since a much bigger clone is one base away. V and J are TRBV7-9 and TRBJ2-5, with D tentatively TRBD2 (6 bases). The germline V gene has CDR1 SEHNR and CDR2 FQNEAQ (reference sequence). This CDR3 contains 13 residues. V was cut by 1 base and J by 6 bases, with 9 bases left in between. CDR3 bases: TGTGCCAGCAGCTTAGACGGGGGACAGACCCAGTACTTC. Translated: CASSLDGGQTQYF.

This clonotype was picked up many times. This chain uses TRBV7-2 with TRBJ1-2; no clear D. This CDR3 is built from 14 residues. CDR1 and CDR2 from the germline V gene are SGHTA and FQGNSA. Trimming left V 2 bases short and J 1 base short, with 8 bases between. CDR3 coding DNA: TGTGCCAGCAGCTTATGGCAGGATAACTATGGCTACACCTTC. It codes for CASSLWQDNYGYTF.

This clonotype was detected many times. CDR3 amino acids: CASSLIGTGARYEQYF. The CDR3 coding sequence is TGTGCCAGCAGTTTAATCGGGACAGGAGCACGCTACGAGCAGTACTTC. The V and J genes are TRBV28 and TRBJ2-7, with 8 bases identical to TRBD1. This CDR3 region has 16 residues. The germline gives CDR1 MDHEN, CDR2 SYDVKM. After removal of 2 bases from V and 3 bases from J, the junction contained 9 bases not matched to a gene.

Many counts were recorded for this clonotype. The rearrangement joins TRBV6-1 to TRBJ1-2; D is ambiguous. Trimming shortened V by 7 bases and J by 4 bases, and 19 bases separated the two germline ends. There are 15 residues in the CDR3. Germline values: CDR1 MNHNS, CDR2 SASEGT. The CDR3 coding sequence is TGTGCCAGCATTTCGGCAGCAGCTAATTCCTATGGCTACACCTTC. Translation: CASISAAANSYGYTF.

The table lists this clonotype with many counts. The rearrangement links TRBV2 to TRBJ2-5; D uncertain. The CDR3 covers 11 residues. The V end was cut by 2 bases, the J end by 7 bases, with 5 bases between. The V gene's germline CDR1 is SNHLY and CDR2 FYNNEI. The chain's CDR3 is CASSESGTQYF. CDR3 sequence (DNA): TGTGCCAGCAGTGAAAGTGGGACCCAGTACTTC.